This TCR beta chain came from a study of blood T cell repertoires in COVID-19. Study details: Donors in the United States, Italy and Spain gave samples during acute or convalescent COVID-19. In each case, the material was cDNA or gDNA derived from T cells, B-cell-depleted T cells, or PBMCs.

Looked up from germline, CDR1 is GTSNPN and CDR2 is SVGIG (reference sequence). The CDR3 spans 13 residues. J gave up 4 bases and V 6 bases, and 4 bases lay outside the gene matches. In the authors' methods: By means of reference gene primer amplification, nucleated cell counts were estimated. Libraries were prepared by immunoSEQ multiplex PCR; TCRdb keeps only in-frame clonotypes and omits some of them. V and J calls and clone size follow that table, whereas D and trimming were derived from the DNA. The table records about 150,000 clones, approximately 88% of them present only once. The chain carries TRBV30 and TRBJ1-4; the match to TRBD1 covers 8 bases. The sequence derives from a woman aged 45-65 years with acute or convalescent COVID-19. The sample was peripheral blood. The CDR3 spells CACGTGSNEKLFF. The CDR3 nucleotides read TGTGCCTGTGGGACAGGTAGTAATGAAAAACTGTTTTTT.